This T cell receptor beta chain was sequenced for a study of metastatic and nonmetastatic thyroid tumors (dated by TCRdb to 2020 to 2022). In the study overall: For patients with malignant and with benign thyroid disease, the researchers compared repertoires between peripheral blood samples and tumor or nodule tissue samples. On the study overall, not on this receptor specifically: In both blood and tumor samples, malignant tumors were reported to have significantly higher TCR beta diversity than benign nodules.

The protocol used for the library was PCR. Sequencing instrument: Illumina HiSeq 4000. The TCR beta-chain CDR3 region of each patient was profiled by high-throughput sequencing. On the authors' methods: CDR3 differences across clinicopathological groups were used to build a classifier for discriminating distant-metastatic papillary thyroid cancer patients. To measure repertoire diversity the researchers used the Shannon index, while the Morisita-Horn index served to gauge how similar the tumor and blood repertoires were. The public reads were reanalyzed by TCRdb: fastp trimming at Q25, MiXCR alignment, in-frame beta chains only. The V and J calls and clone size come from TCRdb's table, not from the authors' own analysis. In this sample the table shows around 20,000 clones, approximately 16% of which occur a single time. More than 9% of the sample lies in the top ten. Compared with the rest of its sample, this clone is medium-sized (0.01 to 0.1%). This clone's antigen is unknown. One base away there is no much larger clone; base qualities are not given.

No treatment had been received by any patient before thyroid surgery. Using T-cell receptor beta sequencing, the study looked back at clinical samples from patients collected from the early 2010s to the late 2010s. The CDR3 contains 15 residues, cysteine and phenylalanine counted. This entry keeps only the CDR3 DNA: 45 bases, framed from base 1. CDR1 is given as MNHNS and CDR2 as SASEGT, both from the germline V gene. V sheds 3 bases and J sheds 0 bases, leaving 10 bases between their ends. The clonotype comes from a female donor with papillary thyroid cancer or a benign thyroid nodule (not recorded which). Some clones in this sample may be carry-over from other donors' samples. This sequence uses TRBV6-1 and TRBJ2-3; the D match is possibly TRBD1 or TRBD2, with 6 bases aligned in each. Specimen: tumor tissue. In nucleotides, the sequence is TGTGCCAGCAGTGACCGGGGGCCTAGCACAGATACGCAGTATTTT. The encoded protein is CASSDRGPSTDTQYF.